What follows describes a single TCR beta chain. Per the germline V gene, CDR1 is KGHSH and CDR2 is LQKENI. The CDR3 is 14 amino acids. With 3 bases removed from V and 5 bases from J, the gap between germline ends came to 14 bases. This entry is derived from a study of blood T cell repertoires in COVID-19. About the study: Researchers got acute and convalescent COVID-19 samples from the United States, Italy and Spain. PBMCs, B-cell-depleted T cells, or T cells were the source of the cDNA or gDNA that made up the material.

The authors' processing: Estimates of nucleated cell counts were drawn from the amplification of reference gene primers. Measured with immunoSEQ multiplex PCR; TCRdb has only the in-frame clones, and not every one. The DNA was the basis for D and trimming; V, J and clone size are from that table. The sample contains hundreds of thousands of clones, 75% to 90% of which appear only once. The receptor comes from a woman aged 30 to 39 who had recovered from COVID-19. Sequencing input: peripheral blood. The chain uses TRBV18 and TRBJ2-7, with TRBD2 as a possible D gene (5 bases). This chain's CDR3 is CASSPAGNTHEQYF. In nucleotides, the CDR3 is TGTGCCAGCTCACCGGCCGGGAATACACACGAGCAGTACTTC.